This T cell receptor beta chain was sequenced for a study of beta chain features in type 1 diabetes. Study overall: Cells sorted and examined across all samples totaled approximately 100,000,000.

Notes on the study in general: A moderate, significant TCRB CDR3 shortening appeared in type 1 diabetes across four CD4+ subsets. Fewer insertions but more deletions were seen at VDJ junctions in type 1 diabetes patients.

Purity exceeded 95% in all sorted populations. The germline V gene encodes CDR1 MDHEN and CDR2 SYDVKM. Trimming removed 6 bases from V and 2 bases from J; junction bases left unmatched: 7. The CDR3 covers 14 residues. The whole isolated RNA underwent reverse transcription, so sequencing captured expressed TCRB transcripts. Some clones are missing from TCRdb's copy, which holds only in-frame ones; the method was immunoSEQ multiplex PCR. The sample includes 500,000 to 650,000 clones, 9.5% to 15% of them seen just once. With regard to this clone: Its antigen is not identified.

The receptor was isolated from a man aged 30-40 years with type 1 diabetes. The sample was naive CD4+ T cells from blood. The J gene is TRBJ2-7, the V gene TRBV28; 7 nucleotides align to TRBD1. The DNA of the CDR3 is TGTGCCAGCAGGGCCGGGACAGCTACCTACGAGCAGTACTTC. This sequence encodes CASRAGTATYEQYF.